The rows below give T cell receptor beta chains drawn from one sample of a study of T cell changes during pregnancy in multiple sclerosis. The data were produced by immunoSEQ multiplex PCR, yet TCRdb's version contains in-frame clones alone and is incomplete. The profile shows over 50,000 clones, 85% to 90% of them singletons. This sample comprised peripheral blood, obtained in the first trimester of pregnancy. The source is a female donor in good health, enrolled as a control in a pregnancy study. Both conserved end residues are part of each CDR3. Each record gives: clone size, D gene, V gene, J gene, CDR3 protein, CDR3 DNA. D genes are given only for firm matches. Clone size is not always given. Where it is, it says once, few, many or a class for expanded clones.

abundance: NA
d_gene: TRBD1
v_gene: TRBV2
j_gene: TRBJ1-5
CDR3aa: CASSPTADRARVNQPQHF
CDR3nt: TGTGCCAGCAGTCCGACAGCTGACAGGGCTCGGGTAAATCAGCCCCAGCATTTT

abundance: few
d_gene: TRBD2
v_gene: TRBV4-2
j_gene: TRBJ2-1
CDR3aa: CASSQGAGGKNEQFF
CDR3nt: TGTGCCAGCAGCCAAGGAGCGGGAGGGAAGAATGAGCAGTTCTTC

abundance: NA
d_gene: TRBD1
v_gene: TRBV9
j_gene: TRBJ1-5
CDR3aa: CASSSHRDRDQPQHF
CDR3nt: TGTGCCAGCAGCTCACACCGGGACAGAGATCAGCCCCAGCATTTT

abundance: NA
d_gene: NA
v_gene: TRBV5-1
j_gene: TRBJ2-5
CDR3aa: CASSPQQNYQETQYF
CDR3nt: TGCGCCAGCAGCCCACAACAGAATTACCAAGAGACCCAGTACTTC

abundance: NA
d_gene: TRBD1
v_gene: TRBV2
j_gene: TRBJ1-4
CDR3aa: CASSRTGDGAEEKLFF
CDR3nt: TGTGCCAGCAGTCGGACAGGGGACGGGGCCGAGGAAAAACTGTTTTTT

abundance: NA
d_gene: NA
v_gene: TRBV7-2
j_gene: TRBJ2-7
CDR3aa: CASSQTAYEQYF
CDR3nt: TGTGCCAGCAGTCAAACGGCCTACGAGCAGTACTTC

abundance: NA
d_gene: NA
v_gene: TRBV4-3
j_gene: TRBJ1-3
CDR3aa: CASSQGRGTGNTIYF
CDR3nt: TGCGCCAGCAGCCAAGGGCGGGGAACTGGAAACACCATATATTTT

abundance: NA
d_gene: TRBD2
v_gene: TRBV9
j_gene: TRBJ2-3
CDR3aa: CASSVPETSGGEDTQYF
CDR3nt: TGTGCCAGCAGCGTACCTGAGACTAGCGGGGGGGAAGATACGCAGTATTTT

abundance: NA
d_gene: TRBD1
v_gene: TRBV30
j_gene: TRBJ2-7
CDR3aa: CAWSEQGAAYEQYF
CDR3nt: TGTGCCTGGAGCGAACAGGGGGCGGCCTACGAGCAGTACTTC

abundance: NA
d_gene: TRBD1
v_gene: TRBV11-2
j_gene: TRBJ2-7
CDR3aa: CASSSPTGNSYEQYF
CDR3nt: TGTGCCAGCAGCTCTCCGACAGGGAACTCCTACGAGCAGTACTTC

abundance: NA
d_gene: TRBD1
v_gene: TRBV18
j_gene: TRBJ2-7
CDR3aa: CASSPGTGGYEQYF
CDR3nt: TGTGCCAGCTCACCAGGGACAGGGGGCTACGAGCAGTACTTC

abundance: NA
d_gene: TRBD1
v_gene: TRBV9
j_gene: TRBJ2-7
CDR3aa: CASSVADREGSYEQYF
CDR3nt: TGTGCCAGCAGCGTAGCGGACAGGGAAGGCTCCTACGAGCAGTACTTC

abundance: NA
d_gene: TRBD1
v_gene: TRBV7-9
j_gene: TRBJ1-6
CDR3aa: CASSNRDRGYHSPLHF
CDR3nt: TGTGCCAGCAGCAACCGGGACAGGGGGTATCATTCACCCCTCCACTTT

abundance: NA
d_gene: NA
v_gene: TRBV5-4
j_gene: TRBJ2-3
CDR3aa: CASSLDQGITDTQYF
CDR3nt: TGTGCCAGCAGCTTGGATCAGGGGATCACAGATACGCAGTATTTT

abundance: NA
d_gene: NA
v_gene: TRBV6-5
j_gene: TRBJ2-5
CDR3aa: CASSYGAATYQETQYF
CDR3nt: TGTGCCAGCAGTTACGGAGCAGCTACGTACCAAGAGACCCAGTACTTC

abundance: NA
d_gene: NA
v_gene: TRBV6-1
j_gene: TRBJ1-1
CDR3aa: CASSESAPLEAFF
CDR3nt: TGTGCCAGCAGTGAATCGGCACCACTGGAGGCTTTCTTT

abundance: NA
d_gene: NA
v_gene: TRBV28
j_gene: TRBJ1-2
CDR3aa: CASSLWAGNYGYTF
CDR3nt: TGTGCCAGCAGTTTATGGGCGGGCAACTATGGCTACACCTTC

abundance: NA
d_gene: NA
v_gene: TRBV4-1
j_gene: TRBJ1-2
CDR3aa: CASSRTGRIDGYTF
CDR3nt: TGCGCCAGCAGCCGCACAGGGCGGATAGATGGCTACACCTTC

abundance: NA
d_gene: TRBD2
v_gene: TRBV7-2
j_gene: TRBJ2-1
CDR3aa: CASSLDLAVNEQFF
CDR3nt: TGTGCCAGCAGCTTAGACCTAGCGGTCAATGAGCAGTTCTTC

abundance: once
d_gene: TRBD1
v_gene: TRBV4-1
j_gene: TRBJ2-7
CDR3aa: CASSRPGQSYEQYF
CDR3nt: TGCGCCAGCAGCCGACCGGGACAGTCCTACGAGCAGTACTTC

abundance: once
d_gene: NA
v_gene: TRBV4-2
j_gene: TRBJ2-3
CDR3aa: CASSQEWQGGTDTQYF
CDR3nt: TGTGCCAGCAGCCAAGAGTGGCAGGGTGGCACAGATACGCAGTATTTT

abundance: NA
d_gene: NA
v_gene: TRBV5-8
j_gene: TRBJ1-5
CDR3aa: CASSLEIYSNQPQHF
CDR3nt: TGTGCCAGCAGCTTGGAAATTTATAGCAATCAGCCCCAGCATTTT

abundance: NA
d_gene: NA
v_gene: TRBV9
j_gene: TRBJ1-2
CDR3aa: CASSVAGGFTNYGYTF
CDR3nt: TGTGCCAGCAGCGTAGCTGGCGGCTTTACTAACTATGGCTACACCTTC